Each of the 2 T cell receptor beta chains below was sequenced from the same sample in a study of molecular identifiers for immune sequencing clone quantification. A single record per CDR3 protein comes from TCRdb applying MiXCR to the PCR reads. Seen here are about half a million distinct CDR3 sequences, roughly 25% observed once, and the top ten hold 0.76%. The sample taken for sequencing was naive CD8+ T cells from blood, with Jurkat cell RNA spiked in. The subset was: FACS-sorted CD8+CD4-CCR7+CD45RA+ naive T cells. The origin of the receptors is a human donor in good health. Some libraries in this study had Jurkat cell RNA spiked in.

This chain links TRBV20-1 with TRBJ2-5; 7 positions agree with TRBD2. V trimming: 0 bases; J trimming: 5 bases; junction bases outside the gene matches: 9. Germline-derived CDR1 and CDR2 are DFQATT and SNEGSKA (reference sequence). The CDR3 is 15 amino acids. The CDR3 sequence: CSARDLAGLEETQYF. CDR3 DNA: TGCAGTGCTAGAGACTTAGCGGGTTTGGAGGAGACCCAGTACTTC.

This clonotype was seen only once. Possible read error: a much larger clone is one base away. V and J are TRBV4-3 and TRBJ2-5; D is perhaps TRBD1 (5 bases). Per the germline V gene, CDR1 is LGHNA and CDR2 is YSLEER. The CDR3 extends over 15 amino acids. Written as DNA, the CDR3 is TGCGCCAGCAGCCACCACCTCCAGACAGATAAGACCCCGTACTTC. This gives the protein CASSHHLQTDKTPYF.